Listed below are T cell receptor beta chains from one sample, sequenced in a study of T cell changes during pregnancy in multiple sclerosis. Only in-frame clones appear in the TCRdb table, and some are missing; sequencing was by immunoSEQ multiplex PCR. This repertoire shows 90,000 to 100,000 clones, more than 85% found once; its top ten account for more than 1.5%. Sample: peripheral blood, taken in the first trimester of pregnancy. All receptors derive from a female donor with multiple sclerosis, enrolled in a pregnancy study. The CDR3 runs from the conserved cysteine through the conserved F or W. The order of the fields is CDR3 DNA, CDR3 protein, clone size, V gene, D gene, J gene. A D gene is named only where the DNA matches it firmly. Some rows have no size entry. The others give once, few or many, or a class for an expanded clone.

DNA: TGCGCCAGCAGCCAAGATCCTCTTTACGAGCAGTACTTC
CDR3: CASSQDPLYEQYF
size: NA
V: TRBV4-1
D: NA
J: TRBJ2-7

DNA: TGTGCCAGCTCACCATCAGGGGGAAACACTGAAGCTTTCTTT
CDR3: CASSPSGGNTEAFF
size: NA
V: TRBV18
D: TRBD1
J: TRBJ1-1

DNA: TGCAGCGCTTCGAGACTGGGACAGCACACTGAAGCTTTCTTT
CDR3: CSASRLGQHTEAFF
size: NA
V: TRBV29-1
D: TRBD1
J: TRBJ1-1

DNA: TGCAGCGTGCGGGGGGTTGGAAACACCATATATTTT
CDR3: CSVRGVGNTIYF
size: NA
V: TRBV29-1
D: NA
J: TRBJ1-3

DNA: TGTGCCAGCAGCAACAGACAGGCAAACTATGGCTACACCTTC
CDR3: CASSNRQANYGYTF
size: NA
V: TRBV6-5
D: NA
J: TRBJ1-2

DNA: TGTGCCAGTATCAACAGGTTGGCCACTGAAGCTTTCTTT
CDR3: CASINRLATEAFF
size: few
V: TRBV19
D: NA
J: TRBJ1-1

DNA: TGTGCCAGCAGCCTGGGGACAGGGGGAACGGAACTGTTTTTT
CDR3: CASSLGTGGTELFF
size: NA
V: TRBV5-4
D: TRBD1
J: TRBJ1-4

DNA: TGTGCCAGCTCACAAGGCTCAGGGGTTTACGAGCAGTACTTC
CDR3: CASSQGSGVYEQYF
size: NA
V: TRBV18
D: NA
J: TRBJ2-7

DNA: TGTGCCAGCAGTGCAAGGGAACCTAGCGGGGGCCAGGGCGATACGCAGTATTTT
CDR3: CASSAREPSGGQGDTQYF
size: NA
V: TRBV25-1
D: TRBD2
J: TRBJ2-3

DNA: TGTGCCTGGAGTCCCCCAGGTTGGAGGGAGCCTCAACAGCCCCAGCATTTT
CDR3: CAWSPPGWREPQQPQHF
size: NA
V: TRBV30
D: NA
J: TRBJ1-5

DNA: TGTGCCAGCACCCTCAAAACCGGGACTAGCGGGTCGGCACGTTACGAGCAGTACTTC
CDR3: CASTLKTGTSGSARYEQYF
size: NA
V: TRBV5-6
D: TRBD2
J: TRBJ2-7

DNA: TGTGCCAGCAGCCGGACCGACTACTACGAGCAGTACTTC
CDR3: CASSRTDYYEQYF
size: NA
V: TRBV5-5
D: NA
J: TRBJ2-7

DNA: TGTGCCAGCAGTTATAGTACCTACGAGCAGTACTTC
CDR3: CASSYSTYEQYF
size: once
V: TRBV6-6
D: NA
J: TRBJ2-7

DNA: TGCGCCAGCAGCCAAGATCGGTTGACAGGGACTGAAGCTTTCTTT
CDR3: CASSQDRLTGTEAFF
size: NA
V: TRBV4-1
D: TRBD1
J: TRBJ1-1

DNA: TGCAGTGCCGCTAATGAAAAACTGTTTTTT
CDR3: CSAANEKLFF
size: NA
V: TRBV20-1
D: NA
J: TRBJ1-4

DNA: TGTGCCAGCAGATGGGACAGGCAGAACACTGAAGCTTTCTTT
CDR3: CASRWDRQNTEAFF
size: NA
V: TRBV6-1
D: TRBD1
J: TRBJ1-1

DNA: TGTGCCACCAGCCTAAGTAGCAATCAGCCCCAGCATTTT
CDR3: CATSLSSNQPQHF
size: NA
V: TRBV15
D: NA
J: TRBJ1-5

DNA: TGTGCTAGTGGTTCGCCCGAAGGACAAAGTCGGGCCAACGTCCTGACTTTC
CDR3: CASGSPEGQSRANVLTF
size: NA
V: TRBV12-5
D: NA
J: TRBJ2-6

DNA: TGTGCCAGTAGTATGGTAGGGGGCAATGAGCAGTTCTTC
CDR3: CASSMVGGNEQFF
size: NA
V: TRBV19
D: NA
J: TRBJ2-1

DNA: TGTGCTAGTGGTTTGTTGCCTAGCGGACGGGGCGAGCAGTACTTC
CDR3: CASGLLPSGRGEQYF
size: NA
V: TRBV12-5
D: TRBD2
J: TRBJ2-7

DNA: TGTGCCAGCAGAGGGGTGGCTGGCTACACCTTC
CDR3: CASRGVAGYTF
size: NA
V: TRBV6-1
D: NA
J: TRBJ1-2

DNA: TGTGCCAGCAGCTTGGAGGTGACAGGGGCCCGTGAAGCTTTCTTT
CDR3: CASSLEVTGAREAFF
size: NA
V: TRBV5-6
D: TRBD1
J: TRBJ1-1

DNA: TGTGCCAGCTCACCCTCTAGCGGATTCACAGATACGCAGTATTTT
CDR3: CASSPSSGFTDTQYF
size: NA
V: TRBV18
D: TRBD2
J: TRBJ2-3

DNA: TGTGCCAGCAGTTCCGGACTAGTCACAGATACGCAGTATTTT
CDR3: CASSSGLVTDTQYF
size: NA
V: TRBV27
D: TRBD2
J: TRBJ2-3

DNA: TGTGCCAGCAGTGGGATGGGGACAGGGCATGGCTACACCTTC
CDR3: CASSGMGTGHGYTF
size: NA
V: TRBV25-1
D: TRBD1
J: TRBJ1-2

DNA: TGTGCCAGCAGTGAATCCTCGGTTCCCTCCTACGAGCAGTACTTC
CDR3: CASSESSVPSYEQYF
size: NA
V: TRBV2
D: NA
J: TRBJ2-7

DNA: TGTGCCAGCAGCCAAGACCGGCTAGCGGGGGCCTACAATGAGCAGTTCTTC
CDR3: CASSQDRLAGAYNEQFF
size: NA
V: TRBV4-2
D: TRBD2
J: TRBJ2-1

DNA: TGTGCCAGCAGTTCCCGGACTTTTGCCTACGAGCAGTACTTC
CDR3: CASSSRTFAYEQYF
size: NA
V: TRBV2
D: NA
J: TRBJ2-7

DNA: TGTGCCAGCAGTTTTGGACAGGGGGCGCCTGGCTACACCTTC
CDR3: CASSFGQGAPGYTF
size: few
V: TRBV28
D: TRBD1
J: TRBJ1-2

DNA: TGTGCCAGCAGTGAAACAGGGGGCCCCTACGAGCAGTACTTC
CDR3: CASSETGGPYEQYF
size: NA
V: TRBV6-1
D: TRBD1
J: TRBJ2-7

DNA: TGTGCCAGCAGTTACTCGACAGGTCTGAACACTGAAGCTTTCTTT
CDR3: CASSYSTGLNTEAFF
size: NA
V: TRBV6-5
D: NA
J: TRBJ1-1

DNA: TGTGCCAGCAGCCTCCCCCCAGCGGGCGCGAACACCGGGGAGCTGTTTTTT
CDR3: CASSLPPAGANTGELFF
size: NA
V: TRBV5-6
D: NA
J: TRBJ2-2

DNA: TGCGCCAGCAGCTGGGGCCCTAATCAGCCCCAGCATTTT
CDR3: CASSWGPNQPQHF
size: NA
V: TRBV5-1
D: NA
J: TRBJ1-5

DNA: TGCGCCAGCAGCTTGTGGGGCGGCACTGAAGCTTTCTTT
CDR3: CASSLWGGTEAFF
size: NA
V: TRBV5-1
D: NA
J: TRBJ1-1

DNA: TGTGCCAGCAGCTTGGACCAGGGAATGACAGATACGCAGTATTTT
CDR3: CASSLDQGMTDTQYF
size: once
V: TRBV5-6
D: NA
J: TRBJ2-3

DNA: TGTGCCAGCAGCTTAGCTGGGACAGGGGTGAACACTGAAGCTTTCTTT
CDR3: CASSLAGTGVNTEAFF
size: NA
V: TRBV7-9
D: TRBD1
J: TRBJ1-1

DNA: TGCGCCAGCAGCTTGGCCCAGAGCGGCGGCACTGAAGCTTTCTTT
CDR3: CASSLAQSGGTEAFF
size: NA
V: TRBV5-1
D: NA
J: TRBJ1-1

DNA: TGTGCCTGGATGGGACAGGGGAACACTGAAGCTTTCTTT
CDR3: CAWMGQGNTEAFF
size: NA
V: TRBV30
D: TRBD1
J: TRBJ1-1

DNA: TGTGCCAGCAGCCTGGGTGGAGGGTCCCACTATGGCTACACCTTC
CDR3: CASSLGGGSHYGYTF
size: NA
V: TRBV7-8
D: NA
J: TRBJ1-2

DNA: TGTGCCAGCCGCTCCACTAGCGGGTCGGAGGGTGCAGATACGCAGTATTTT
CDR3: CASRSTSGSEGADTQYF
size: NA
V: TRBV5-4
D: TRBD2
J: TRBJ2-3

DNA: TGTGCCAGCAGCCAAGTGGGGCGGGAGATCGGGGAGCTGTTTTTT
CDR3: CASSQVGREIGELFF
size: NA
V: TRBV4-2
D: TRBD2
J: TRBJ2-2

DNA: TGCGCCAGCAGCTTGGCGGGAGGTGAAGCTTTCTTT
CDR3: CASSLAGGEAFF
size: NA
V: TRBV5-1
D: NA
J: TRBJ1-1

DNA: TGCAGCGTGACCGGACTAGCGCTCCCAGATACGCAGTATTTT
CDR3: CSVTGLALPDTQYF
size: NA
V: TRBV29-1
D: TRBD2
J: TRBJ2-3

DNA: TGTGCCAGCAGTAATACAGGTCCGGATCAGCCCCAGCATTTT
CDR3: CASSNTGPDQPQHF
size: NA
V: TRBV6-1
D: NA
J: TRBJ1-5

DNA: TGTGCCAGCTTGATCTTGACTAGCGGGAGAGGGGGTACGCAGTATTTT
CDR3: CASLILTSGRGGTQYF
size: NA
V: TRBV2
D: TRBD2
J: TRBJ2-3

DNA: TGTGCCAGCAGCTCGGTCCAGGACATATATGGCCTGGCGAAGGGCTACACCTTC
CDR3: CASSSVQDIYGLAKGYTF
size: NA
V: TRBV5-4
D: NA
J: TRBJ1-2

DNA: TGTGCCTGGAGTGTACTGTCTGGCAGGGCCTACGAGCAGTACTTC
CDR3: CAWSVLSGRAYEQYF
size: NA
V: TRBV30
D: NA
J: TRBJ2-7

DNA: TGTGCCAGCAGTGAATTTGGGACTAGCGGGAAGATTGAGCAGTTCTTC
CDR3: CASSEFGTSGKIEQFF
size: NA
V: TRBV6-1
D: TRBD2
J: TRBJ2-1

DNA: TGCGCCAGCAGCCAAGATATTGGGAGGCACTCCTACAATGAGCAGTTCTTC
CDR3: CASSQDIGRHSYNEQFF
size: NA
V: TRBV4-1
D: NA
J: TRBJ2-1

DNA: TGTGCCTGGAGTGTCCCCTCCCTCTACGAGCAGTACTTC
CDR3: CAWSVPSLYEQYF
size: NA
V: TRBV30
D: NA
J: TRBJ2-7

DNA: TGTGCCAGCAGTGAACTGCGGAACTACGAGCAGTACTTC
CDR3: CASSELRNYEQYF
size: NA
V: TRBV2
D: NA
J: TRBJ2-7

DNA: TGCGCCAGCAGTCCGGGGATAGTGGACACTGAAGCTTTCTTT
CDR3: CASSPGIVDTEAFF
size: NA
V: TRBV5-1
D: NA
J: TRBJ1-1

DNA: TGCGCCAGCAGCCGCGGCGGGGGAACTGAAGCTTTCTTT
CDR3: CASSRGGGTEAFF
size: NA
V: TRBV4-1
D: NA
J: TRBJ1-1

DNA: TGTGCCAGTATCGACCTGGGACTAGCGGGAAAGTCCATTCAGTACTTC
CDR3: CASIDLGLAGKSIQYF
size: NA
V: TRBV19
D: TRBD2
J: TRBJ2-4